A selection of T cell receptor beta chains follows, all from one sample in a study of T cell responses to AZD1222 COVID-19 vaccine. Sequencing was performed with immunoSEQ multiplex PCR; in TCRdb, only in-frame clones are kept and a portion is missing. The repertoire consists of over 100,000 clones, with about nine tenths occurring once and the leading ten covering 2.5% to 3%. Sequenced here: peripheral blood, sampled 28 days after the second AZD1222 dose. The receptor source for this set is an adult who received the AZD1222 COVID-19 vaccine. The CDR3 runs from the conserved cysteine through the conserved F or W. D genes are given only for firm matches. Clone size, where shown, is once, few, many, or a class for clones that have expanded.

length	V	D	size	J	DNA	CDR3
18	TRBV4-3	TRBD1	-	TRBJ1-1	TGCGCCAGCAGCCAGATCAGGACAGGGGGCTTGCGGGGCACTGAAGCTTTCTTT	CASSQIRTGGLRGTEAFF
13	TRBV5-5	TRBD1	-	TRBJ2-5	TGTGCCAGCAGCTTGAGGGGGCTGGAGACCCAGTACTTC	CASSLRGLETQYF
18	TRBV5-4	TRBD1	once	TRBJ2-2	TGTGCCAGCAGCACCCCCCGGACAGGTTCGGGTTTTGCCGGGGAGCTGTTTTTT	CASSTPRTGSGFAGELFF
17	TRBV4-2	TRBD2	-	TRBJ2-3	TGTGCCAGCAGCCTTCTAAGGACTAGCGGGGAGACAGATACGCAGTATTTT	CASSLLRTSGETDTQYF
14	TRBV9	-	-	TRBJ1-5	TGTGCCAGCAGCTCCGGGGGGGGTGATCAGCCCCAGCATTTT	CASSSGGGDQPQHF
16	TRBV18	-	-	TRBJ1-1	TGTGCCAGCTCACCAGGTACAGGGCCCATGAACACTGAAGCTTTCTTT	CASSPGTGPMNTEAFF
14	TRBV7-9	-	-	TRBJ1-2	TGTGCCAGCAGCAGCGGGGGGATAAGCTATGGCTACACCTTC	CASSSGGISYGYTF
15	TRBV19	-	-	TRBJ2-3	TGTGCCAGTAGTATAGGAAGGGGAAACACAGATACGCAGTATTTT	CASSIGRGNTDTQYF
13	TRBV2	-	-	TRBJ2-1	TGTGCCAGCGTGAGTGATCGTTACAATGAGCAGTTCTTC	CASVSDRYNEQFF
15	TRBV6-2/TRBV6-3	-	-	TRBJ2-3	TGTGCCAGCAGTTACCAAGGGCAGCGCACAGATACGCAGTATTTT	CASSYQGQRTDTQYF
16	TRBV28	-	-	TRBJ1-3	TGTGCCAGCAGTTCCCCCCGCGGGAGCTCTGGAAACACCATATATTTT	CASSSPRGSSGNTIYF
14	TRBV19	-	-	TRBJ1-2	TGTGCCAGTAGTACCGTGACCGATAACTATGGCTACACCTTC	CASSTVTDNYGYTF
12	TRBV27	-	-	TRBJ1-2	TGTGCCAGTTACACGGGGTGGTATGGCTACACCTTC	CASYTGWYGYTF
17	TRBV4-3	-	few	TRBJ2-2	TGCGCCAGCAGCCAGGCGGGACACCCAAGGGACACCGGGGAGCTGTTTTTT	CASSQAGHPRDTGELFF
13	TRBV10-3	-	-	TRBJ1-2	TGTGCCATCAGTGAGCTTGGGGGGGGAGGCTACACCTTC	CAISELGGGGYTF
16	TRBV16	-	-	TRBJ1-5	TGTGCCAGCAGCCAATCGGTATCGGGGATCAATCAGCCCCAGCATTTT	CASSQSVSGINQPQHF
11	TRBV28	-	-	TRBJ1-1	TGTGCCAGCAGTTCAACAGCTGAAGCTTTCTTT	CASSSTAEAFF
16	TRBV9	TRBD2	-	TRBJ2-2	TGTGCCAGCAGCGTAGGGGCTAGCGGGAGAACCGGGGAGCTGTTTTTT	CASSVGASGRTGELFF
15	TRBV7-6	-	-	TRBJ2-2	TGTGCCAGCAGCTTAGGCTCAGGGGACACCGGGGAGCTGTTTTTT	CASSLGSGDTGELFF
13	TRBV7-2	-	-	TRBJ2-7	TGTGCCAGCAGGGGCGGGACGGATGCAGAGCAGTACTTC	CASRGGTDAEQYF
14	TRBV7-9	-	-	TRBJ2-2	TGTGCCAGCCGGGGTGAGACGAACACCGGGGAGCTGTTTTTT	CASRGETNTGELFF
16	TRBV6-5	TRBD1	-	TRBJ2-3	TGTGCCAGCAGTTATGATGGCAGGGGGAGCACAGATACGCAGTATTTT	CASSYDGRGSTDTQYF
13	TRBV12-3/TRBV12-4	-	-	TRBJ1-5	TGTGCCAGCAGTCCCACACGCAATCAGCCCCAGCATTTT	CASSPTRNQPQHF
15	TRBV6-5	TRBD1	-	TRBJ1-2	TGTGCCAGCAGTTTGGGACAGGGATCCCTCTATGGCTACACCTTC	CASSLGQGSLYGYTF
22	TRBV27	TRBD2	few	TRBJ2-5	TGTGCCAGCAGTTTAACCCCACCTTCACCGGGACTAGCGGGGGGCGGCCAAGAGACCCAGTACTTC	CASSLTPPSPGLAGGGQETQYF
15	TRBV27	-	-	TRBJ1-5	TGTGCCAGCAGTTTGTGTCTACCCCTCGTGCAGCCCCAGCATTTT	CASSLCLPLVQPQHF
17	TRBV7-3	TRBD2	-	TRBJ2-2	TGTGCCAGCAGCTTCGCTAGCGGGGGGACAAACACCGGGGAGCTGTTTTTT	CASSFASGGTNTGELFF
13	TRBV19	-	-	TRBJ2-5	TGTGCCAGTAGTATTCGGGGACAAGAGACCCAGTACTTC	CASSIRGQETQYF
17	TRBV28	TRBD1	-	TRBJ1-3	TGTGCCAGCAGTCCGCAGGGGGTTTGGCCCGCTGGAAACACCATATATTTT	CASSPQGVWPAGNTIYF
15	TRBV5-8	TRBD2	once	TRBJ2-3	TGTGCCAGCAGCTTGGTTGTTGCGGGGGGGTTGAAGCAGTATTTT	CASSLVVAGGLKQYF
13	TRBV7-3	-	-	TRBJ1-6	TGTGCCAGCAGCCCTCGCCCGGGTTCACCCCTCCACTTT	CASSPRPGSPLHF
14	TRBV19	-	-	TRBJ1-6	TGTGCCAGTAGTGCCAGACAGGAGAATTCACCCCTCCACTTT	CASSARQENSPLHF
14	TRBV7-2	-	-	TRBJ1-1	TGTGCCAGCAGCGCCCGCTTACAGGGCACTGAAGCTTTCTTT	CASSARLQGTEAFF
19	TRBV7-2	TRBD2	-	TRBJ2-6	TGTGCCAGCAGCTTAGCGGGAGGGGCACAATTCTCTGGGGCCAACGTCCTGACTTTC	CASSLAGGAQFSGANVLTF
15	TRBV7-2	TRBD1	-	TRBJ1-5	TGTGCCAGCAGCCTTCCGGGACAGGGTTGGCAGCCCCAGCATTTT	CASSLPGQGWQPQHF
15	TRBV4-2	-	-	TRBJ1-4	TGTGCCAGCAGCCCAAGTCAGATCAGTTATGAAAAACTGTTTTTT	CASSPSQISYEKLFF
15	TRBV11-2	TRBD1	-	TRBJ1-5	TGTGCCAGCAGGGACAGGGATTATAGCAATCAGCCCCAGCATTTT	CASRDRDYSNQPQHF
11	TRBV29-1	TRBD1	-	TRBJ1-2	TGCAGCGGGGGACAGGATTATGGCTACACCTTC	CSGGQDYGYTF
16	TRBV13	TRBD1	-	TRBJ1-4	TGTGCCAGCAGCTTAGGCCCCGGGGGACAGGGTGAAAAACTGTTTTTT	CASSLGPGGQGEKLFF
16	TRBV19	-	-	TRBJ1-2	TGTGCCAGTAGTATAAACTCGGGACACCCGAACTATGGCTACACCTTC	CASSINSGHPNYGYTF
15	TRBV7-2	TRBD1	once	TRBJ2-7	TGTGCCAGCAGTCTACCGGGACAGGGGCTCCGCGAGCAGTACTTC	CASSLPGQGLREQYF
16	TRBV7-2	-	-	TRBJ2-2	TGTGCCAGCAGCTCGGACGGACAATTGAACACCGGGGAGCTGTTTTTT	CASSSDGQLNTGELFF
15	TRBV6-5	TRBD2	-	TRBJ2-7	TGTGCCAGCAGTTACTCGAGACTAGCGGTCTACGAGCAGTACTTC	CASSYSRLAVYEQYF
11	TRBV10-3	-	few	TRBJ2-2	TGTGCCATCAGTGAGGGTGGGGAGCTGTTTTTT	CAISEGGELFF
15	TRBV18	-	-	TRBJ1-2	TGTGCCAGCTCACGAACTGGACAGAGTGTGACTGGCTACACCTTC	CASSRTGQSVTGYTF
16	TRBV24-1	-	-	TRBJ2-1	TGTGCCACCAGTGACGGCGACAGAAGTTTTTACAATGAGCAGTTCTTC	CATSDGDRSFYNEQFF
12	TRBV4-1	TRBD1	-	TRBJ1-1	TGCGCCAGCAGCCAGGGACAGACAGAAGCTTTCTTT	CASSQGQTEAFF
14	TRBV5-6	-	-	TRBJ1-3	TGTGCCAGCAGCTTGGCAGGGGTTGGAAACACCATATATTTT	CASSLAGVGNTIYF
15	TRBV5-8	TRBD1	-	TRBJ2-7	TGTGCCAGCAGCTTGGTTACAGGGGGCGGATACGAGCAGTACTTC	CASSLVTGGGYEQYF
14	TRBV5-1	-	few	TRBJ1-2	TGCGCCAGCAGCTTGGGCGGGAGGTATAGTGGCTACACCTTC	CASSLGGRYSGYTF
14	TRBV19	TRBD1	-	TRBJ2-2	TGTGCCAGTAGTTACGACAGGGGTCCCGGGGAGCTGTTTTTT	CASSYDRGPGELFF
16	TRBV4-2	-	-	TRBJ2-3	TGTGCCAGCAGCCAAGAGGCTAGGTCGGCAGTGGATACGCAGTATTTT	CASSQEARSAVDTQYF
17	TRBV5-4	TRBD1	-	TRBJ2-3	TGTGCCAGCAGCTTGGAGAACAGGGGTTTTGGCACAGATACGCAGTATTTT	CASSLENRGFGTDTQYF
14	TRBV29-1	-	-	TRBJ1-5	TGCAGCGTTGTTAAAGGCGGGCGGGATCAGCCCCAGCATTTT	CSVVKGGRDQPQHF
12	TRBV2	-	-	TRBJ1-5	TGTGCCAGCAGTCCAGACAATCAGCCCCAGCATTTT	CASSPDNQPQHF
15	TRBV19	-	-	TRBJ1-2	TGTGCCAGTAGGAGTCTTCCGGGCCTAAACTATGGCTACACCTTC	CASRSLPGLNYGYTF
17	TRBV28	TRBD2	-	TRBJ2-2	TGTGCCAGCAGTCCGACGGGACTAGCGGGCGTTACCGGGGAGCTGTTTTTT	CASSPTGLAGVTGELFF
17	TRBV30	-	-	TRBJ1-6	TGTGCCTGGAGTGTACCCTCCGAGAGCTCCTATAATTCACCCCTCCACTTT	CAWSVPSESSYNSPLHF
15	TRBV9	TRBD1	few	TRBJ2-5	TGTGCCAGCAGCCCTAACAGGGGCCACCAAGAGACCCAGTACTTC	CASSPNRGHQETQYF